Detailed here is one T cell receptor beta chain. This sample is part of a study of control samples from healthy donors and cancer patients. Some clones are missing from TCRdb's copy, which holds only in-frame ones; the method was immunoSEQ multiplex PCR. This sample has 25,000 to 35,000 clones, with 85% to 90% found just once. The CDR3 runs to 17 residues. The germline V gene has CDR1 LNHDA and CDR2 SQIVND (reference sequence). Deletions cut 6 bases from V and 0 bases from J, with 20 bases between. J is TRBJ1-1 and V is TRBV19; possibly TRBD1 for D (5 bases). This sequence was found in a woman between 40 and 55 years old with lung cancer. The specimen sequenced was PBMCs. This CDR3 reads CASSPDRGTIMNTEAFF. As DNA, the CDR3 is TGTGCCAGTAGCCCTGATAGAGGGACCATCATGAACACTGAAGCTTTCTTT. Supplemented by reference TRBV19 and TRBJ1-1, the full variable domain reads DGGITQSPKYLFRKEGQNVTLSCEQNLNHDAMYWYRQDPGQGLRLIYYSQIVNDFQKGDIAEGYSVSREKKESFPLTVTSAQKNPTAFYLCASSPDRGTIMNTEAFFGQGTRLTVV.